This TCR beta chain was retrieved from a study of a mutant IDH1 vaccine in newly diagnosed glioma. Across the study: Vaccination followed radiotherapy alone by 4-6 weeks, or accompanied temozolomide cycles.

The CDR3 is 19 amino acids. Germline V gene data show CDR1 as ENHRY and CDR2 as SYGVKD. After removal of 0 bases from V and 2 bases from J, the junction contained 14 bases not matched to a gene. The method was immunoSEQ multiplex PCR; TCRdb's version includes in-frame clones alone and lacks a portion of them. The table shows around 56,000 clones, with 82% occurring only once. Remarks on this clone: Its antigen is not identified.

Time point indicated: week 5, during vaccination. The investigators gave 300 ug of mutant IDH1 20-mer peptide in each vaccine dose, together with topical imiquimod. Sequenced material: PBMCs, taken from a glioma patient whose treatment included an IDH1 peptide vaccine. This chain links TRBV10-3 with TRBJ2-7, with TRBD1 identical over 9 bases. The sequence came from a woman aged 18-29 years with glioma. Some clones in this sample may be carry-over from other donors' samples. The CDR3, as DNA: TGTGCCATCAGTGAGTCGACGCATGTGGGACAGGGCCGACCCTACGAGCAGTACTTC. Its translation: CAISESTHVGQGRPYEQYF.